This passage covers 27 T cell receptor beta chains from one sample sequenced in a study of T cell repertoires in cytomegalovirus infection. These receptors' antigens are unknown. TCRdb reprocessed the reads via MiXCR and lists one record per CDR3 protein. Of approximately 300,000 distinct CDR3 sequences listed, about 28% are singletons. The sample in question was cultured PBMCs, obtained from culture after CMV antigen stimulation. All receptors come from a human donor in good health (CMV status not recorded). Some clones in this sample may be carry-over from other donors' samples.

This CDR3 is CASRADNSPLHF. The CDR3 DNA reads TGTGCCAGCCGGGCCGATAATTCACCCCTCCACTTT. The J gene is TRBJ1-6, the V gene TRBV7-3; D is uncertain. This CDR3 comprises 12 residues. The germline CDR1 and CDR2 sequences are SGHTA and FQGTGA. V was pared by 8 bases and J by 5 bases, with 7 bases between. The entire variable domain, with the rest obtained from reference TRBV7-3 and TRBJ1-6, is as follows: GAGVSQTPSNKVTEKGKYVELRCDPISGHTALYWYRQSLGQGPEFLIYFQGTGAADDSGLPNDRFFAVRPEGSVSTLKIQRTERGDSAVYLCASRADNSPLHFGNGTRLTVT.

This chain links TRBV7-9 with TRBJ1-5; D is perhaps TRBD1 (5 bases). Deletions cut 1 base from V and 3 bases from J, with 16 bases between. This CDR3 spans 17 amino acids. CDR1 and CDR2 from the germline V gene are SEHNR and FQNEAQ (reference sequence). CDR3 nucleotide sequence: TGTGCCAGCAGCTTAGTGGGACCCCAAGGCGTCAATCAGCCCCAGCATTTT. Its protein is CASSLVGPQGVNQPQHF.

CDR3 residues: CAIRRTSGPYEQYF. CDR3 nucleotides: TGTGCCATCAGACGGACTAGCGGGCCCTACGAGCAGTACTTC. The V and J genes are TRBV10-3 and TRBJ2-7, with 11 bases lining up with TRBD2. The CDR3 consists of 14 residues. V gave up 6 bases and J gave up 2 bases; unmatched junction bases: 3. Germline V gives CDR1 ENHRY, CDR2 SYGVKD.

This clonotype was seen many times. This chain links TRBV7-2 with TRBJ2-5; D is unresolved. There are 14 residues in the CDR3. Trimming shortened V by 1 base and J by 9 bases, and 15 bases separated the two germline ends. From germline, CDR1 is SGHTA and CDR2 FQGNSA. The CDR3 loop is CASSLEFLAGSQYF. CDR3 bases: TGTGCCAGCAGCTTAGAATTTTTAGCCGGGTCCCAGTACTTC.

This clonotype came up a few times. The CDR3 protein is CASSSQLGQGGTGELFF. For the CDR3, the DNA is TGTGCCAGCAGCTCACAATTAGGACAGGGCGGTACCGGGGAGCTGTTTTTT. The chain combines TRBV7-9 with TRBJ2-2; 8 nucleotides match TRBD1. Trimming cost V 4 bases and J 5 bases; bases outside gene matches: 12. CDR1 SEHNR and CDR2 FQNEAQ come from the germline V gene (reference sequence). This CDR3 region has 17 residues.

This clonotype showed up just a few times. This chain uses TRBV7-2 with TRBJ2-5; D gene ambiguous. The V end was cut by 7 bases, the J end by 2 bases, with 11 bases between. CDR1 is SGHTA and CDR2 is FQGNSA in the germline V gene. The CDR3 totals 13 residues. CDR3 loop: CASKEQSQETQYF. In DNA, the CDR3 is TGTGCCAGCAAAGAACAATCTCAAGAGACCCAGTACTTC.

This rearrangement joins TRBV2 to TRBJ1-2; D unclear. The V gene lost 4 bases and the J gene lost 7 bases, with 7 bases spanning the gap. The germline gives CDR1 SNHLY, CDR2 FYNNEI. The CDR3 consists of 11 residues. The CDR3 here is CASSGDGGYTF. CDR3 coding DNA: TGTGCCAGCAGTGGGGATGGTGGCTACACCTTC. Supplemented by reference TRBV2 and TRBJ1-2, the full variable domain reads EPEVTQTPSHQVTQMGQEVILRCVPISNHLYFYWYRQILGQKVEFLVSFYNNEISEKSEIFDDQFSVERPDGSNFTLKIRSTKLEDSAMYFCASSGDGGYTFGSGTRLTVV.

Only a few counts were recorded for this clonotype. The chain is built from TRBV7-9 and TRBJ2-7; the D gene is possibly TRBD1 (7 bases). The V end lost 8 bases, the J end lost 7 bases, and 18 bases lay between the germline ends. Germline-derived CDR1 and CDR2 are SEHNR and FQNEAQ (reference sequence). CDR3 length: 13 amino acids. The CDR3 region is CASGRDSSREQYF. As DNA, the CDR3 is TGTGCCAGCGGGCGGGACAGCTCTCGAGAGCAGTACTTC. The whole variable domain, filled in from reference TRBV7-9 and TRBJ2-7, reads DTGVSQNPRHKITKRGQNVTFRCDPISEHNRLYWYRQTLGQGPEFLTYFQNEAQLEKSRLLSDRFSAERPKGSFSTLEIQRTEQGDSAMYLCASGRDSSREQYFGPGTRLTVT.

CDR3 bases: TGTGCCAGTAGTATAGAAAGAACCAACATCCGATCACCCCTCCACTTT. Amino acid sequence: CASSIERTNIRSPLHF. This sequence joins TRBV19 and TRBJ1-6, with D unclear. CDR3 length: 16 residues. Looked up from germline, CDR1 is LNHDA and CDR2 is SQIVND (reference sequence). Trimming left V 0 bases short and J 10 bases short, with 16 bases between.

This clonotype showed up just a few times. This chain uses TRBV7-2 with TRBJ2-5; D gene uncertain. Per the germline V gene, CDR1 is SGHTA and CDR2 is FQGNSA. Between the trimmed V and J ends, which lost 1 base and 4 bases, there was a span of 7 bases. This CDR3 is built from 13 residues. This chain's CDR3 is CASSLGSLETQYF. In DNA form, the CDR3 reads TGTGCCAGCAGCTTAGGGAGTTTAGAGACCCAGTACTTC. The full variable domain, in which reference TRBV7-2 and TRBJ2-5 provide the parts outside the CDR3, is GAGVSQSPSNKVTEKGKDVELRCDPISGHTALYWYRQSLGQGLEFLIYFQGNSAPDKSGLPSDRFSAERTGGSVSTLTIQRTQQEDSAVYLCASSLGSLETQYFGPGTRLLVL.

The chain is built from TRBV27 and TRBJ2-3; D remains unclear. Per germline, CDR1 MNHEY and CDR2 SMNVEV (reference sequence). The ends were cut back, 0 bases at V and 2 bases at J, with 3 bases in the middle. This CDR3 contains 13 residues. CDR3 in DNA: TGTGCCAGCAGTTTATCCCTCACAGATACGCAGTATTTT. Residues: CASSLSLTDTQYF.

This clonotype has just a few counts. The V call is TRBV28, the J call TRBJ2-3; 14 bases are a match to TRBD2. J was trimmed by 7 bases and V by 6 bases; bases with no gene match: 6. CDR3 length equals 15 residues. Germline V CDR1 and CDR2: MDHEN, SYDVKM. CDR3 region: CASSPGLAGEYTQYF. In DNA form, the CDR3 reads TGTGCCAGCAGCCCGGGACTAGCGGGAGAATATACGCAGTATTTT.

In its sample, this clonotype was seen a few times. The chain employs TRBV27 and TRBJ1-6, with 9 bases matching TRBD1. The CDR3 consists of 20 residues. CDR1 is MNHEY and CDR2 is SMNVEV in the germline V gene (reference sequence). The ends lost 0 bases at V and 5 bases at J; junction bases unmatched: 14. This CDR3 is CASSLSPAHRTGVNNSPLHF. CDR3 nucleotides: TGTGCCAGCAGTTTATCCCCCGCCCACCGGACAGGGGTTAATAATTCACCCCTCCACTTT.

This clonotype showed up just a few times. V and J are TRBV7-6 and TRBJ1-2, with 9 bases fitting TRBD1. This CDR3 spans 14 amino acids. The germline V gene encodes CDR1 SGHVS and CDR2 FNYEAQ. V trimming: 3 bases; J trimming: 8 bases; junction bases outside the gene matches: 7. CDR3 nucleotides: TGTGCCAGCAGCTTCGGACAGGGGCCGGGGGGCTACACCTTC. Its translation: CASSFGQGPGGYTF.

This clonotype showed up many times. The chain combines TRBV7-6 with TRBJ2-1; 9 bases map to TRBD2. The length of the CDR3 is 17 residues. Germline V gene lookup returns CDR1 SGHVS and CDR2 FNYEAQ. The V and J ends lost 5 bases and 7 bases, in that order; junction bases with no gene match: 15. The CDR3 nucleotides are TGTGCCAGCAGCCCAGGAGAGACTAGCGGAAGAGTTAATGAGCAGTTCTTC. It yields the protein CASSPGETSGRVNEQFF. The full variable domain, its missing parts supplied by reference TRBV7-6 and TRBJ2-1, is GAGVSQSPRYKVTKRGQDVALRCDPISGHVSLYWYRQALGQGPEFLTYFNYEAQQDKSGLPNDRFSAERPEGSISTLTIQRTEQRDSAMYRCASSPGETSGRVNEQFFGPGTRLTVL.

A few counts support this clonotype. The genes are TRBV4-2 and TRBJ1-1; TRBD1 matches 8 bases. This CDR3 region has 15 residues. V lost 4 bases to trimming and J lost 6 bases; unmatched junction nucleotides: 10. CDR1 LGHNA and CDR2 YNFKEQ come from the germline V gene. The CDR3 sequence: CASSPDSTGDPEAFF. DNA of the CDR3: TGTGCCAGCAGCCCTGACTCGACAGGGGACCCTGAAGCTTTCTTT.

The CDR3 is CASSSTSGRAWNEQFF. The DNA for the CDR3 is TGTGCCAGCAGCTCGACTAGCGGGAGGGCCTGGAATGAGCAGTTCTTC. The rearrangement uses TRBV12-3 or TRBV12-4 and TRBJ2-1; 14 nucleotides match TRBD2. Trimming removed 6 bases from V and 7 bases from J; junction bases left unmatched: 8. The CDR3 runs to 16 residues.

This clonotype was seen only a few times. The chain uses TRBV6-6 and TRBJ1-2; the match to TRBD1 covers 8 bases. Unmatched junction bases numbered 14, after V lost 6 bases and J lost 5 bases. CDR3 length equals 16 residues. Germline V gene sequence: CDR1 MNHNY, CDR2 SVGAGI (reference sequence). In DNA form, the CDR3 reads TGTGCCAGCAGCTCCGGATCGTCAGGGGGCGCGTATGGCTACACCTTC. Protein: CASSSGSSGGAYGYTF.

CDR3 residues: CASSIGGEQFF. CDR3 sequence (DNA): TGTGCCAGTAGTATCGGGGGTGAGCAGTTCTTC. This sequence joins TRBV19 and TRBJ2-1, with D perhaps TRBD2 (6 bases). The CDR3 length is 11 residues. The V gene lost 3 bases and the J gene lost 9 bases, with 6 bases spanning the gap. Germline V gene lookup returns CDR1 LNHDA and CDR2 SQIVND (reference sequence).

This clonotype has a count of ten or more. V is TRBV20-1 and J is TRBJ1-6, with no clear D. V lost 0 bases and J 3 bases, leaving 3 bases between the germline ends. The CDR3 loop spans 13 amino acids. Per the germline V gene, CDR1 is DFQATT and CDR2 is SNEGSKA (reference sequence). CDR3 region: CSAREDYNSPLHF. CDR3 bases: TGCAGTGCTAGAGAAGACTATAATTCACCCCTCCACTTT.

The chain employs TRBV7-2 and TRBJ2-7, with 8 bases lining up with TRBD2. The CDR3 spans 14 residues. Germline CDR1 SGHTA, CDR2 FQGNSA. The V gene end was trimmed by 3 bases and the J gene end by 3 bases; junction bases not matched to a gene: 4. The CDR3 sequence is CASSFTSGLYEQYF. The CDR3 bases are TGTGCCAGCAGCTTTACTAGCGGCCTCTACGAGCAGTACTTC.

This chain uses TRBV12-3 or TRBV12-4 with TRBJ1-1; perhaps TRBD1 as D (6 bases). CDR3 length equals 14 residues. Trimming removed 7 bases at V and 5 bases at J, with 17 bases between. CDR3 DNA: TGTGCCAGCAAACCGGGACACCGGTTAACTGAAGCTTTCTTT. It encodes CASKPGHRLTEAFF.

This clonotype was recorded at least ten times. The gene calls are TRBV7-2 and TRBJ2-7; the match to TRBD2 covers 12 bases. The CDR3 length is 15 residues. The germline V gene encodes CDR1 SGHTA and CDR2 FQGNSA. The ends lost 4 bases at V and 3 bases at J; junction bases unmatched: 4. CDR3 residues: CASSSTSGRGYEQYF. The CDR3 DNA reads TGTGCCAGCAGCTCGACTAGCGGGAGAGGCTACGAGCAGTACTTC. The variable domain in full, completed from reference TRBV7-2 and TRBJ2-7, reads GAGVSQSPSNKVTEKGKDVELRCDPISGHTALYWYRQSLGQGLEFLIYFQGNSAPDKSGLPSDRFSAERTGGSVSTLTIQRTQQEDSAVYLCASSSTSGRGYEQYFGPGTRLTVT.

This clonotype has a handful of counts. This chain joins TRBV25-1 and TRBJ1-5; unclear D gene. CDR1 MGHDK and CDR2 SYGVNS come from the germline V gene. The length of the CDR3 is 14 residues. Trimming cost V 1 base and J 6 bases, with 10 bases left between them. The CDR3 region is CASSEWERSQPQHF. Here the CDR3 DNA reads TGTGCCAGCAGTGAATGGGAGAGAAGTCAGCCCCAGCATTTT.

This clonotype was counted at least ten times. The chain carries TRBV7-9 and TRBJ1-2; 7 bases align to TRBD1. There are 17 residues in the CDR3. The germline CDR1 and CDR2 sequences are SEHNR and FQNEAQ (reference sequence). J was trimmed by 0 bases and V by 3 bases; bases with no gene match: 10. Written as DNA, the CDR3 is TGTGCCAGCAGCTTGAACGTCCGACAGGGAGCTAACTATGGCTACACCTTC. It translates to CASSLNVRQGANYGYTF. Full variable domain (missing parts from reference TRBV7-9 and TRBJ1-2): DTGVSQNPRHKITKRGQNVTFRCDPISEHNRLYWYRQTLGQGPEFLTYFQNEAQLEKSRLLSDRFSAERPKGSFSTLEIQRTEQGDSAMYLCASSLNVRQGANYGYTFGSGTRLTVV.

The chain carries TRBV20-1 and TRBJ1-1; 7 positions match TRBD1. Germline V gene lookup returns CDR1 DFQATT and CDR2 SNEGSKA (reference sequence). This CDR3 is 13 amino acids long. With 4 bases clipped from V and 2 bases from J, the junction kept 4 bases outside the gene matches. The chain's CDR3 is CSAKPGGNTEAFF. CDR3 sequence (DNA): TGCAGTGCTAAACCAGGGGGTAACACTGAAGCTTTCTTT.

This clonotype was seen many times. The chain recombines TRBV28 with TRBJ2-6, with 13 bases lining up with TRBD2. V was clipped by 3 bases and J by 3 bases; unmatched bases: 2. The CDR3 runs 17 residues. Germline V CDR1 and CDR2: MDHEN, SYDVKM. The CDR3 reads CASSLTSGRNGANVLTF. The CDR3, as DNA: TGTGCCAGCAGTTTGACTAGCGGGAGGAATGGGGCCAACGTCCTGACTTTC.